Following are 31 T cell receptor beta chains from one sample sequenced in a study of cytomegalovirus exposure and HLA in healthy donors. Primers: 60 Vbeta forward and 13 Jbeta reverse. Data came from immunoSEQ multiplex PCR; TCRdb stores just in-frame clones and leaves some out. The sample shows approximately 140,000 clones, approximately 67% of them seen only once. Material: PBMCs. The receptors were sampled from a woman aged 55-69 years in good health and CMV-seronegative.

The V gene is TRBV28, the J gene TRBJ1-2; D is perhaps TRBD1 (5 bases). The CDR3 spans 13 residues. The germline V and J ends were trimmed by 3 bases and 3 bases, with 8 bases remaining between them. Germline loops: CDR1 MDHEN, CDR2 SYDVKM. DNA for the CDR3: TGTGCCAGCAGTTTTTCGGGGGACTATGGCTACACCTTC. It codes for CASSFSGDYGYTF.

This clone was seen a few times. V usage is TRBV29-1 and J usage is TRBJ1-1, with TRBD1 matching 7 bases. The CDR3 spans 16 residues. The ends lost 7 bases at V and 4 bases at J; junction bases unmatched: 18. Germline values: CDR1 SQVTM, CDR2 ANQGSEA. CDR3 bases: TGCAGCGGCACGGAAGGTAGGGGGCCGGGGAGCACTGAAGCTTTCTTT. It specifies CSGTEGRGPGSTEAFF.

V usage is TRBV27 and J usage is TRBJ2-7, with 10 nucleotides matching TRBD2. V shed 2 bases and J 5 bases; nucleotides not matched to a gene: 12. CDR1 and CDR2 (germline): MNHEY, SMNVEV (reference sequence). The length of the CDR3 is 17 residues. The CDR3 nucleotides read TGTGCCAGCAGTTTAGAGGGACTAGCGTGGGACGTCGACGAGCAGTACTTC. Translating it yields CASSLEGLAWDVDEQYF.

This chain links TRBV5-7 with TRBJ1-2; 9 positions agree with TRBD1. TRBV5-7 is an open reading frame whose function is uncertain. The V and J ends lost 4 bases and 4 bases, in that order; junction bases with no gene match: 8. CDR3 length: 15 residues. The CDR3 loop is CASSGDRAAFYGYTF. The CDR3 DNA reads TGTGCCAGCAGCGGGGACAGGGCCGCGTTCTATGGCTACACCTTC.

The genes are TRBV3-2 and TRBJ1-1. TRBV3-2 is described as a pseudogene. The CDR3 totals 9 residues. CDR3 DNA sequence: TGTGCCAGACAAGGGAGAGCTTTCTTT. Protein sequence: CARQGRAFF.

The rearrangement uses TRBV19 and TRBJ1-6; 9 bases align to TRBD1. This CDR3 comprises 15 residues. CDR1 LNHDA and CDR2 SQIVND come from the germline V gene (reference sequence). V shed 6 bases and J 7 bases; nucleotides not matched to a gene: 7. CDR3 sequence reads: CASRTTGTGNSPLHF. Here the CDR3 DNA reads TGTGCCAGTAGAACCACCGGGACAGGGAATTCACCCCTCCACTTT.

The chain uses TRBV2 and TRBJ1-3, with D uncertain. This CDR3 comprises 16 residues. In germline, CDR1 is SNHLY, CDR2 FYNNEI. V was shortened by 2 bases and J by 0 bases, with 11 bases between the two germline ends. The CDR3, as DNA: TGTGCCAGCAGTGAAATCCAGTCCAGCTCTGGAAACACCATATATTTT. Amino acids: CASSEIQSSSGNTIYF. The variable domain in full, completed from reference TRBV2 and TRBJ1-3, reads EPEVTQTPSHQVTQMGQEVILRCVPISNHLYFYWYRQILGQKVEFLVSFYNNEISEKSEIFDDQFSVERPDGSNFTLKIRSTKLEDSAMYFCASSEIQSSSGNTIYFGEGSWLTVV.

Worth noting for this clone: The sample carries other DNA sequences with the same CDR3. For the CDR3, the DNA is TGTGCCAGCAGCTTGGCTCTCCAAGAGACCCAGTACTTC. This codes for CASSLALQETQYF. J is TRBJ2-5 and V is TRBV5-4; unclear D gene. The CDR3 length is 13 residues. The ends were cut back, 0 bases at V and 1 base at J, with 4 bases in the middle. Germline V lookup: CDR1 SGHNT, CDR2 YYREEE (reference sequence).

This clone has only one observation. V and J are TRBV19 and TRBJ2-1, with 11 nucleotides matching TRBD2. After removal of 5 bases from V and 3 bases from J, the junction contained 6 bases not matched to a gene. Germline V lookup: CDR1 LNHDA, CDR2 SQIVND (reference sequence). The CDR3 has 16 amino acids. The chain's CDR3 is CASSGTTSGSYNEQFF. The DNA of the CDR3 is TGTGCCAGTAGTGGCACAACTAGCGGGAGCTACAATGAGCAGTTCTTC. The full variable domain, with the rest looked up from reference TRBV19 and TRBJ2-1, is DGGITQSPKYLFRKEGQNVTLSCEQNLNHDAMYWYRQDPGQGLRLIYYSQIVNDFQKGDIAEGYSVSREKKESFPLTVTSAQKNPTAFYLCASSGTTSGSYNEQFFGPGTRLTVL.

The V and J genes are TRBV7-2 and TRBJ2-1, with TRBD1 matching over 8 bases. This CDR3 region has 14 residues. Trimming cost V 5 bases and J 6 bases; bases outside gene matches: 6. Germline CDR1 is SGHTA and CDR2 is FQGNSA. CDR3 sequence: CASSTRQGRNEQFF. The DNA of the CDR3 is TGTGCCAGCAGCACCCGACAGGGGCGCAATGAGCAGTTCTTC.

The rearrangement links TRBV19 to TRBJ1-2; 10 bases line up with TRBD1. Per the germline V gene, CDR1 is LNHDA and CDR2 is SQIVND (reference sequence). CDR3 length: 16 amino acids. The trim removed 4 bases at V and 3 bases at J, leaving 8 bases unmatched. In nucleotides, the CDR3 is TGTGCCAGTAGTAAGGGTGGGACAGGGGTCGACTATGGCTACACCTTC. It specifies CASSKGGTGVDYGYTF.

The V gene is TRBV6-5, the J gene TRBJ1-1, with D unresolved. This CDR3 has 14 residues. The germline V and J ends were trimmed by 4 bases and 6 bases, with 15 bases remaining between them. CDR1 is MNHEY and CDR2 is SVGAGI in the germline V gene. CDR3 sequence reads: CASSSFTGTAEAFF. The CDR3 bases are TGTGCCAGCAGTTCGTTTACGGGAACTGCTGAAGCTTTCTTT.

V usage is TRBV5-1 and J usage is TRBJ1-2, with D possibly TRBD1 on 6 matching bases. There are 16 residues in the CDR3. With 1 base removed from V and 5 bases from J, the gap between germline ends came to 18 bases. Germline V gene lookup returns CDR1 SGHRS and CDR2 YFSETQ. DNA of the CDR3: TGCGCCAGCAGCTTGAAAGGGGGAGCCTTAGAGTATGGCTACACCTTC. Its protein product is CASSLKGGALEYGYTF.

This clone was recorded once. The CDR3 sequence is CASSVVPYEQYF. The CDR3 region has the DNA TGTGCCAGCAGTGTTGTGCCCTACGAGCAGTACTTC. The genes are TRBV2 and TRBJ2-5; D call uncertain. The J call may be incorrect, as the DNA end agrees better with TRBJ2-7. This CDR3 is 12 amino acids long. Germline lookup yields CDR1 SNHLY and CDR2 FYNNEI.

V gene TRBV7-2 combines with J gene TRBJ2-2; 7 bases are shared with TRBD2. Per germline, CDR1 SGHTA and CDR2 FQGNSA. V trimming: 5 bases; J trimming: 7 bases; junction bases outside the gene matches: 10. CDR3 size: 15 residues. CDR3 nucleotides: TGTGCCAGCAGCCGGGTGGCGGGGGAGGGCGGGGAGCTGTTTTTT. It codes for CASSRVAGEGGELFF.

V is TRBV6-5 and J is TRBJ2-3, with a weak D call TRBD1 (6 bases). The V end was cut by 6 bases, the J end by 8 bases, with 12 bases between. Germline-derived CDR1 and CDR2 are MNHEY and SVGAGI. This CDR3 has 12 amino acids. CDR3 nucleotides: TGTGCCAGCAGCGAGGTGGGGGCTACGCAGTATTTT. This gives the protein CASSEVGATQYF.

This clone was counted between two and nine times. J is TRBJ2-5 and V is TRBV5-4; 10 nucleotides match TRBD1. This CDR3 contains 16 residues. V lost 3 bases and J lost 2; bases outside the gene matches: 7. Germline-derived CDR1 and CDR2 are SGHNT and YYREEE (reference sequence). CDR3 nucleotide sequence: TGTGCCAGCAGCTCCACGGGACAGGGGTGGCAAGAGACCCAGTACTTC. Translated: CASSSTGQGWQETQYF. The whole variable domain, remainder taken from reference TRBV5-4 and TRBJ2-5, is ETGVTQSPTHLIKTRGQQVTLRCSSQSGHNTVSWYQQALGQGPQFIFQYYREEENGRGNFPPRFSGLQFPNYSSELNVNALELDDSALYLCASSSTGQGWQETQYFGPGTRLLVL.

This sequence joins TRBV19 and TRBJ1-2, with D tentatively TRBD1 (6 bases). V dropped 7 bases and J dropped 4 bases, with 13 bases sitting between them. Germline CDR1 is LNHDA and CDR2 is SQIVND (reference sequence). The CDR3 totals 13 residues. CDR3 coding DNA: TGTGCCAGTATGAGGCAGGGGTCCTATGGCTACACCTTC. Its translation is CASMRQGSYGYTF.

CDR3 residues: CASSVPGQSEAFF. CDR3 nucleotide sequence: TGTGCCAGCAGTGTCCCGGGACAATCTGAAGCTTTCTTT. V and J are TRBV25-1 and TRBJ1-1, with a possible D match to TRBD1 (6 bases). V shed 4 bases and J shed 6 bases, with 12 bases lying between them. CDR1 is MGHDK, CDR2 SYGVNS, per germline. The CDR3 totals 13 residues.

There are many counts of this clone. The chain joins TRBV5-1 to TRBJ2-2; D is perhaps TRBD1 (6 bases). CDR3 length: 18 amino acids. V lost 2 bases and J 0 bases, leaving 17 bases between the germline ends. CDR1 and CDR2 (germline): SGHRS, YFSETQ. The CDR3 sequence: CASSFIPQGQANTGELFF. Here the CDR3 DNA reads TGCGCCAGCAGCTTTATCCCCCAGGGACAAGCGAACACCGGGGAGCTGTTTTTT. Supplemented by reference TRBV5-1 and TRBJ2-2, the full variable domain reads KAGVTQTPRYLIKTRGQQVTLSCSPISGHRSVSWYQQTPGQGLQFLFEYFSETQRNKGNFPGRFSGRQFSNSRSEMNVSTLELGDSALYLCASSFIPQGQANTGELFFGEGSRLTVL.

The chain couples TRBV6-5 to TRBJ2-1, with 8 bases lining up with TRBD1. The CDR3 covers 16 residues. Per germline, CDR1 MNHEY and CDR2 SVGAGI. J lost 7 bases, V lost 0 bases, and 8 bases had no gene match. The CDR3 coding sequence is TGTGCCAGCAGTTACTCGGGGCAGGGGGCGCGGAATGAGCAGTTCTTC. Translation: CASSYSGQGARNEQFF.

To note about this clone: Other DNA sequences in this specimen translate into the identical CDR3. The rearrangement links TRBV7-2 to TRBJ2-3; 10 bases map to TRBD1. Trimming took 5 bases from V and 1 from J; bases not matched to a gene: 3. Germline CDR1 reads SGHTA; CDR2 reads FQGNSA. CDR3 size: 15 residues. The chain's CDR3 is CASSPGQGGTDTQYF. The CDR3 DNA is TGTGCCAGCAGCCCAGGACAGGGGGGCACAGATACGCAGTATTTT.

This clone was counted many times. V usage is TRBV5-4 and J usage is TRBJ1-1; TRBD1 is a possible D gene (6 bases). This CDR3 has 15 amino acids. The germline V gene has CDR1 SGHNT and CDR2 YYREEE (reference sequence). Trimming cost V 3 bases and J 2 bases, with 14 bases left between them. The CDR3 loop reads CASSSLGALNTEAFF. For the CDR3, the DNA is TGTGCCAGCAGCTCCTTGGGGGCCTTAAACACTGAAGCTTTCTTT.

This clone was seen a handful of times. CDR3 in DNA: TGCGCCAGCAGCCAAGTTGAGGGCGTCTACGAGCAGTACTTC. Translated: CASSQVEGVYEQYF. This chain links TRBV4-1 with TRBJ2-7, with D maybe TRBD2 (5 bases). This CDR3 region has 14 residues. Germline V lookup: CDR1 MGHRA, CDR2 YSYEKL. Deletions cut 1 base from V and 3 bases from J, with 10 bases between.

This clone turned up a few times. The CDR3 coding sequence is TGTGCCAGCAGCTTAGAGGGACAGCTCCAGCCCCAGCATTTT. This gives the protein CASSLEGQLQPQHF. The V and J genes are TRBV7-9 and TRBJ1-5, with 7 bases fitting TRBD1. Germline CDR1 and CDR2: SEHNR and FQNEAQ (reference sequence). CDR3 size: 14 residues. V was pared by 1 base and J by 7 bases, with 4 bases of the junction left unmatched.

This chain joins TRBV29-1 and TRBJ1-3; 8 positions agree with TRBD1. J lost 13 bases, V lost 3 bases, and 8 bases had no gene match. Germline assignment: CDR1 SQVTM and CDR2 ANQGSEA. The CDR3 is 12 amino acids. Written as DNA, the CDR3 is TGCAGCGTTGATGAGGCGGACAGGGCGATATATTTT. Its translation: CSVDEADRAIYF.

The V call is TRBV6-6, the J call TRBJ2-7; 7 bases are shared with TRBD2. Germline V lookup: CDR1 MNHNY, CDR2 SVGAGI (reference sequence). The CDR3 consists of 14 residues. Trimming cost V 0 bases and J 6 bases; bases outside gene matches: 5. In nucleotides, the CDR3 is TGTGCCAGCAGTTACTCTTTCTGGGGGGGCGAGCAGTACTTC. Translation: CASSYSFWGGEQYF.

Comments on this clone: An end of the junction does not agree with germline; a read error may underlie this. The chain joins TRBV7-9 to TRBJ2-7; 8 bases are shared with TRBD2. Looked up from germline, CDR1 is SEHNR and CDR2 is FQNEAQ (reference sequence). The CDR3 is 14 amino acids. The DNA for the CDR3 is TGTTCCAGCAGCTTCTCCCGGGGGGGCGACGAGCAGTACTTC. This sequence encodes CSSSFSRGGDEQYF.

This chain connects TRBV27 to TRBJ2-7; possible D gene TRBD2, 6 bases. Trimming cost V 6 bases and J 0 bases, with 12 bases left between them. This CDR3 comprises 14 residues. Germline V gives CDR1 MNHEY, CDR2 SMNVEV (reference sequence). The CDR3 spells CASRGLRDSYEQYF. CDR3 nucleotide sequence: TGTGCCAGCAGGGGACTGAGGGACTCCTACGAGCAGTACTTC.

The gene calls are TRBV11-2 and TRBJ2-7, with D maybe TRBD2 (7 bases). The CDR3 is made up of 14 amino acids. Looked up from germline, CDR1 is SGHAT and CDR2 is FQNNGV. Trimming took 5 bases from V and 3 from J, leaving 14 bases between them. The CDR3 sequence is CASSAIGGGYEQYF. CDR3 in DNA: TGTGCCAGCAGCGCGATAGGGGGGGGCTACGAGCAGTACTTC.

The gene calls are TRBV4-1 and TRBJ1-2; TRBD1 is a possible D gene (6 bases). Germline V gene data show CDR1 as MGHRA and CDR2 as YSYEKL. The CDR3 is 16 residues long. V lost 1 base, J lost 1 base, and 13 bases lay in between. This chain's CDR3 is CASSQVPQGGNYGYTF. The DNA for the CDR3 is TGCGCCAGCAGCCAAGTCCCACAGGGCGGTAACTATGGCTACACCTTC.